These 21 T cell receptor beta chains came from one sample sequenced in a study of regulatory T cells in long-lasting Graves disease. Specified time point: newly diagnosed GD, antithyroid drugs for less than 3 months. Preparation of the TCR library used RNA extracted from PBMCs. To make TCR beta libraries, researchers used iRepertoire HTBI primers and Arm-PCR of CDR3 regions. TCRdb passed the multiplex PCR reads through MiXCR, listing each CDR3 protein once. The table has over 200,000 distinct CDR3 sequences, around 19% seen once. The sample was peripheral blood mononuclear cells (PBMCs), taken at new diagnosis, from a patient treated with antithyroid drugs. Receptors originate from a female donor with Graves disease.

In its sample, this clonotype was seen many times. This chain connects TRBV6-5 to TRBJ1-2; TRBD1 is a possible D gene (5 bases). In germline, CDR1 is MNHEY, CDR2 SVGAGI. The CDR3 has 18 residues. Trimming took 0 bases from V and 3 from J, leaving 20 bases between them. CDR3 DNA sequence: TGTGCCAGCAGTTACTCGACAATGACAGCACTACATCACTATGGCTACACCTTC. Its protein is CASSYSTMTALHHYGYTF.

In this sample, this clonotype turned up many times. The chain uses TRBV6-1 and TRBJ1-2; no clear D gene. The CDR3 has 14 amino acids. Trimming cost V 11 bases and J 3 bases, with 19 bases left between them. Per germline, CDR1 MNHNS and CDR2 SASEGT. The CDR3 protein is CAGREIGKHYGYTF. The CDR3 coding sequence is TGTGCCGGCCGGGAAATCGGGAAGCACTATGGCTACACCTTC.

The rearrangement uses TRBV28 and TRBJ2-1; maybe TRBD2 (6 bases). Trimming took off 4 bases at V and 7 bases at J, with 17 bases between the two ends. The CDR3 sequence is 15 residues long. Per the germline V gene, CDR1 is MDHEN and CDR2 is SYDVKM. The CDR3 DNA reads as TGTGCCAGCAGTTACCCGGACGCGGAGGGGAATGAGCAGTTCTTC. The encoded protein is CASSYPDAEGNEQFF.

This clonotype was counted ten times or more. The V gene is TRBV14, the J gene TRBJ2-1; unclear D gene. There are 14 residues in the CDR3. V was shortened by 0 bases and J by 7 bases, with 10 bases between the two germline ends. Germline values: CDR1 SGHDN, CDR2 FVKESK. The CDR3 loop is CASSQDFGQNEQFF. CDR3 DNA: TGTGCCAGCAGCCAAGATTTCGGTCAGAATGAGCAGTTCTTC.

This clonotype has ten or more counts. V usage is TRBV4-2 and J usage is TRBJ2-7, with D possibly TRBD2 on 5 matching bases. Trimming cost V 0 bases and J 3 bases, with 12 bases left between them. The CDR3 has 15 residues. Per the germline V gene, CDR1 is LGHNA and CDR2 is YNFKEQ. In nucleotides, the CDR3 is TGTGCCAGCAGCCAAGATTGGGAGCAGTTCTACGAGCAGTACTTC. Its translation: CASSQDWEQFYEQYF.

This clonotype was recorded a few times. As DNA, the CDR3 is TGCAGCGTTGAAGATCAAGAGGCAGATACGCAGTATTTT. Its protein is CSVEDQEADTQYF. The V and J genes are TRBV29-1 and TRBJ2-3; unclear D gene. Germline V gene data show CDR1 as SQVTM and CDR2 as ANQGSEA. V lost 0 bases, J lost 4 bases, and 8 bases lay in between. This CDR3 region has 13 residues.

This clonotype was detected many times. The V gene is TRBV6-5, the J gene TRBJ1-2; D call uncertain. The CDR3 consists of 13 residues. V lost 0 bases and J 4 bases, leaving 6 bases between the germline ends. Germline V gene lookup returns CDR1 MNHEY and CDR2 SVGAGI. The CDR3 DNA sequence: TGTGCCAGCAGTTACTCGTCTATCTATGGCTACACCTTC. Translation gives CASSYSSIYGYTF.

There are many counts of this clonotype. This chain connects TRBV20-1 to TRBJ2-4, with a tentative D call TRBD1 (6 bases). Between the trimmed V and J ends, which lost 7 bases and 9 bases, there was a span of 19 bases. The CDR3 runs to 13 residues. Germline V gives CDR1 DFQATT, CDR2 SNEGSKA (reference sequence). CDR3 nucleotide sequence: TGCAGTGTTCCTCCCCAGGGGATGGCCATTCAGTACTTC. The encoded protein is CSVPPQGMAIQYF.

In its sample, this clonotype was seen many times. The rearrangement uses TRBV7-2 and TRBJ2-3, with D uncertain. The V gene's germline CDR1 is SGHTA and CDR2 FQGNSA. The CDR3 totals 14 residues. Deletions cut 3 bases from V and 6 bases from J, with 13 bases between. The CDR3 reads CASSFRAVADTQYF. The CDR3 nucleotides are TGTGCCAGCAGCTTCCGGGCAGTAGCCGATACGCAGTATTTT.

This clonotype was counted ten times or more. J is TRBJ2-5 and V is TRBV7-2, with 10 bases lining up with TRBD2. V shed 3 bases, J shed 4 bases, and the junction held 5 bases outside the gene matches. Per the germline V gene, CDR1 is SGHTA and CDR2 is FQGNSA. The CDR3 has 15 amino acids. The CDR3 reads CASSLWLAGAETQYF. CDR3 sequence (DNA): TGTGCCAGCAGCTTGTGGCTAGCGGGAGCAGAGACCCAGTACTTC.

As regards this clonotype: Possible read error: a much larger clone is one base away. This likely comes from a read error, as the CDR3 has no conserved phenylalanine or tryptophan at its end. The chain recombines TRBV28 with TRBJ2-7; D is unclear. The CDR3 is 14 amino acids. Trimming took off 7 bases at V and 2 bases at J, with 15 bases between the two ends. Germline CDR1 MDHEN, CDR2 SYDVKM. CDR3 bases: TGTGCCAGCACCCCCACCAGCTTAGCCTACGAGCAGTACCTC. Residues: CASTPTSLAYEQYL.

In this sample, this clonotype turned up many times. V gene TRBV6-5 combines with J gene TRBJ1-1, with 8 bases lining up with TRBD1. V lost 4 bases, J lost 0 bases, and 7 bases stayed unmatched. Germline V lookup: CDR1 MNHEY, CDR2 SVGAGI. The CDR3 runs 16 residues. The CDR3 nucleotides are TGTGCCAGCAGTTTTGATGGGACAGGATTGAACACTGAAGCTTTCTTT. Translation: CASSFDGTGLNTEAFF.

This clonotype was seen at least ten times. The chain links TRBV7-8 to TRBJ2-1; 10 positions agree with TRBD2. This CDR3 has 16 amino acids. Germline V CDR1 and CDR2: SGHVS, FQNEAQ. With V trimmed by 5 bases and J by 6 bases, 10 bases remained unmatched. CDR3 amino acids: CASSMTSGLFGNEQFF. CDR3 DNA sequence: TGTGCCAGCAGCATGACTAGCGGGTTGTTCGGCAATGAGCAGTTCTTC.

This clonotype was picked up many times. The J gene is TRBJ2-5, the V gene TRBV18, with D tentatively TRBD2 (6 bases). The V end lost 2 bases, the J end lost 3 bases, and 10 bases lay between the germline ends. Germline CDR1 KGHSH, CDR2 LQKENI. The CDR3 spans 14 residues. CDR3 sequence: CASSPTSTEETQYF. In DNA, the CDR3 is TGTGCCAGCTCACCAACTAGCACCGAAGAGACCCAGTACTTC.

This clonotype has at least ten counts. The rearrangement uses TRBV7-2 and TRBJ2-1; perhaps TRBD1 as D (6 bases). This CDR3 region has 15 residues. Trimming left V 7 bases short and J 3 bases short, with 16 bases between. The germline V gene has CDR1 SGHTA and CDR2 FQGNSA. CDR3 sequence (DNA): TGTGCCAGCATCATGAGGGCAGGGGTCTACAATGAGCAGTTCTTC. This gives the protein CASIMRAGVYNEQFF.

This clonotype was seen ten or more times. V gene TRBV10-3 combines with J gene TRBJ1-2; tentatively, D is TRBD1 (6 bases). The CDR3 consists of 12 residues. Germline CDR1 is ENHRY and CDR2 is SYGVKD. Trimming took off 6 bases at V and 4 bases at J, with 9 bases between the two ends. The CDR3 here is CAISLDSYGYTF. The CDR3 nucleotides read TGTGCCATCAGCCTGGACAGCTATGGCTACACCTTC.

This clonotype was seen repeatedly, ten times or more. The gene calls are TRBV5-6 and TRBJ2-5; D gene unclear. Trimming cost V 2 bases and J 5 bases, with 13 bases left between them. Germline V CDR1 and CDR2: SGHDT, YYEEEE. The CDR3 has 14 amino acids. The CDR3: CASSFPVGRETQYF. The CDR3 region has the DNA TGTGCCAGCAGCTTTCCGGTGGGCCGGGAGACCCAGTACTTC.

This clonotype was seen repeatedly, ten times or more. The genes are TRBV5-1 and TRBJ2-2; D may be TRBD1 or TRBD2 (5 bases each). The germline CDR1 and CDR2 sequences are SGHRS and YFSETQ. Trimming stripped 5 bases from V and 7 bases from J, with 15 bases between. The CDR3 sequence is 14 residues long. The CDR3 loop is CASRFGTDIGELFF. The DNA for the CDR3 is TGCGCCAGCAGGTTCGGGACGGACATCGGGGAGCTGTTTTTT.

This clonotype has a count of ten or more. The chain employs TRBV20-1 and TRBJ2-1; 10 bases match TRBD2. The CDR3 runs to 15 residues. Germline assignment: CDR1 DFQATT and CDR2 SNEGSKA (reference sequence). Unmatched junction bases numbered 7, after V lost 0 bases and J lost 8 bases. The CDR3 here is CSARDWSGRADEQFF. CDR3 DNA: TGCAGTGCTAGAGATTGGAGCGGGAGGGCCGATGAGCAGTTCTTC.

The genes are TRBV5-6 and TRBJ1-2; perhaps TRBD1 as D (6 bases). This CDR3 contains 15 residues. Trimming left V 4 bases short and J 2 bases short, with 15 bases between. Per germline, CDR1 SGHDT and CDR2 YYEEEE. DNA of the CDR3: TGTGCCAGCAGCCAATTGACAGGTTGGAACTATGGCTACACCTTC. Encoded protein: CASSQLTGWNYGYTF. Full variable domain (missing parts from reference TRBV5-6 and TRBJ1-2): DAGVTQSPTHLIKTRGQQVTLRCSPKSGHDTVSWYQQALGQGPQFIFQYYEEEERQRGNFPDRFSGHQFPNYSSELNVNALLLGDSALYLCASSQLTGWNYGYTFGSGTRLTVV.

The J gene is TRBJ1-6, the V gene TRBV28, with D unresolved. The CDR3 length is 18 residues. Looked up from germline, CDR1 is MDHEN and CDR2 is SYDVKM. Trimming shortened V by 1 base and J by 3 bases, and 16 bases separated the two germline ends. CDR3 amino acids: CASSLYSNLGYYNSPLHF. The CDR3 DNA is TGTGCCAGCAGTTTATATAGCAATCTGGGATACTATAATTCACCCCTCCACTTT.